This T cell receptor (beta chain) was retrieved from a study of cytomegalovirus exposure and HLA in healthy donors. Whole-study results and caveats: A later analysis found TCR association rates differed by HLA locus, highest for DRB1 and lowest for HLA-C.

The PCR made use of 60 Vbeta and 13 Jbeta primers. Clones were sequenced by immunoSEQ multiplex PCR, and TCRdb holds only the in-frame ones, with some missing. This sample yields about 100,000 clones, of which about 80% are seen a single time; over 6% belongs to the top ten. Per germline, CDR1 LNHNV and CDR2 YYDKDF (reference sequence). This CDR3 region has 13 residues. V lost 8 bases and J lost 2; bases outside the gene matches: 2. Details on this clone: Its specificity is unknown.

The V gene is TRBV15, the J gene TRBJ2-3; 9 bases fit TRBD2. Sequenced input: PBMCs. The receptor was isolated from a middle-aged man in good health and CMV-seropositive. CDR3 bases: TGTGCCACCGCTAGCGGGGCCACAGATACGCAGTATTTT. Translation: CATASGATDTQYF.